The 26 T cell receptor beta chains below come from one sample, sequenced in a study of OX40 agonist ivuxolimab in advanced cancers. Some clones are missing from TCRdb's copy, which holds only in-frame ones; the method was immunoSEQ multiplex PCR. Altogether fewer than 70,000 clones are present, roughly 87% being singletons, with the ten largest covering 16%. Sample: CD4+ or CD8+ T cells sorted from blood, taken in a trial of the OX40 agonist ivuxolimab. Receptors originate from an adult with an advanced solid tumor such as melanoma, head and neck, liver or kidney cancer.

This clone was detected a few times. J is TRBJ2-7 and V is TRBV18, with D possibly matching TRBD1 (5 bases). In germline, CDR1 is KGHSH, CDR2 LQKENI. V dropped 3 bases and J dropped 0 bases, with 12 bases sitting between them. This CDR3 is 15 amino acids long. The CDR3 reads CASSPGTGSSYEQYF. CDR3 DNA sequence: TGTGCCAGCTCACCGGGAACAGGTAGCTCCTACGAGCAGTACTTC.

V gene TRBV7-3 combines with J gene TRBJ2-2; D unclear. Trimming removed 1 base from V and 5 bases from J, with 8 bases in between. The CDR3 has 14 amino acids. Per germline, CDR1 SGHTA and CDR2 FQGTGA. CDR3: CASSLSGQTGELFF. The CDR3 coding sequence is TGTGCCAGCAGCTTAAGTGGTCAGACCGGGGAGCTGTTTTTT.

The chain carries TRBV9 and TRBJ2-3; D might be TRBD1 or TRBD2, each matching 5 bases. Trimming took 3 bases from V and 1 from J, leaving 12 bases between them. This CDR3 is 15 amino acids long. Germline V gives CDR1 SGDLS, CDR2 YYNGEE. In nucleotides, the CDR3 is TGTGCCAGCAGCGCTAGAGGGGTCGGCACAGATACGCAGTATTTT. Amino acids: CASSARGVGTDTQYF.

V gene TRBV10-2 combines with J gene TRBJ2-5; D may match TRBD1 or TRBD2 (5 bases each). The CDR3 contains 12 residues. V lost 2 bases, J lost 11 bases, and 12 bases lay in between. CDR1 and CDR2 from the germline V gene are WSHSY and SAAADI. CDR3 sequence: CASSEDLGEQYF. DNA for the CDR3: TGCGCCAGCAGTGAGGATTTAGGGGAGCAGTACTTC.

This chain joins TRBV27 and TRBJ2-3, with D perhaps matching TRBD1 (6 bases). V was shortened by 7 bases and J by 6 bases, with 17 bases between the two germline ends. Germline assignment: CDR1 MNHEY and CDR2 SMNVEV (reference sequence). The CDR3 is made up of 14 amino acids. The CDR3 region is CASKTPRGFDTQYF. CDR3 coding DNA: TGTGCCAGCAAAACGCCGAGGGGGTTCGATACGCAGTATTTT.

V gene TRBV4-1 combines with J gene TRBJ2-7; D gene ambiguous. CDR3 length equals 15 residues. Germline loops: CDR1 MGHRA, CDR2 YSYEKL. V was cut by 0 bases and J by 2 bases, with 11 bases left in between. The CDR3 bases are TGCGCCAGCAGCCAAGAACCACACTCACCCTACGAGCAGTACTTC. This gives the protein CASSQEPHSPYEQYF.

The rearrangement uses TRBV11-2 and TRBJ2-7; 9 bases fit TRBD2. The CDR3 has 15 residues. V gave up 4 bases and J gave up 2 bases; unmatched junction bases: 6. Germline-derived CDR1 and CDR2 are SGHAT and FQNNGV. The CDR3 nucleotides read TGTGCCAGCAGCTCAACTAGCGGGCTAACCTACGAGCAGTACTTC. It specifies CASSSTSGLTYEQYF.

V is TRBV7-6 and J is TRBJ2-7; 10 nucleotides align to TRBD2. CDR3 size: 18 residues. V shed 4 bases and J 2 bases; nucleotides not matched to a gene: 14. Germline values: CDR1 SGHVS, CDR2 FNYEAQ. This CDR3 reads CASSWVIAGTSAPYEQYF. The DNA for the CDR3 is TGTGCCAGCAGCTGGGTTATAGCCGGGACTAGCGCTCCCTACGAGCAGTACTTC. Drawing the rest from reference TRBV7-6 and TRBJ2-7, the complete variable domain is GAGVSQSPRYKVTKRGQDVALRCDPISGHVSLYWYRQALGQGPEFLTYFNYEAQQDKSGLPNDRFSAERPEGSISTLTIQRTEQRDSAMYRCASSWVIAGTSAPYEQYFGPGTRLTVT.

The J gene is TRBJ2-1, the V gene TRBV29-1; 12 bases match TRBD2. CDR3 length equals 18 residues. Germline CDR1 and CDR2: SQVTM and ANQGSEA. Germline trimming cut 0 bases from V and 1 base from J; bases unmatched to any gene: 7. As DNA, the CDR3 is TGCAGCGTTGAAGATGGTCTAGCGGGAGGGGCGTCCTACAATGAGCAGTTCTTC. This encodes CSVEDGLAGGASYNEQFF.

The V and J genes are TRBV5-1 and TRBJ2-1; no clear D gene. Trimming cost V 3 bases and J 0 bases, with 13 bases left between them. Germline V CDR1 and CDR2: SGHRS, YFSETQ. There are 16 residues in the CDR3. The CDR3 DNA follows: TGCGCCAGCAGCTCGCAGCTCCCGAGCTCCTACAATGAGCAGTTCTTC. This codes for CASSSQLPSSYNEQFF.

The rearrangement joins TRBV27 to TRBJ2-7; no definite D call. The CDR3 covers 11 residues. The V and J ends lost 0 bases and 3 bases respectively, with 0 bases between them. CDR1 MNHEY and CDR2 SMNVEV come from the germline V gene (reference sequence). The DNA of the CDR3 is TGTGCCAGCAGTTTATCCTACGAGCAGTACTTC. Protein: CASSLSYEQYF.

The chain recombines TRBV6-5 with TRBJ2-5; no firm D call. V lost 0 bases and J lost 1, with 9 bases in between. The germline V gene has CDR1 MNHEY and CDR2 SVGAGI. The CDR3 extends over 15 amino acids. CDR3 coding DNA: TGTGCCAGCAGTTACTCGCCCACGGTCCAAGAGACCCAGTACTTC. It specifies CASSYSPTVQETQYF.

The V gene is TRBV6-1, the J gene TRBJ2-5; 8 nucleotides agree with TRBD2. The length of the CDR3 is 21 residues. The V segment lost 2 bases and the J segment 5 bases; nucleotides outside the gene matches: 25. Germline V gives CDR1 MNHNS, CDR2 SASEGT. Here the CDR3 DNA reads TGTGCCAGCAGTGAATATTCTCCCGCGGGGTTAAGCGGGAGTTTGGGGGAGACCCAGTACTTC. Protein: CASSEYSPAGLSGSLGETQYF.

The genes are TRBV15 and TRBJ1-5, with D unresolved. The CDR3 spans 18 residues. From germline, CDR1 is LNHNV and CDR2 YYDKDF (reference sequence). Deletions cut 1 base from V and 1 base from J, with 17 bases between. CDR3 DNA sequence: TGTGCCACCAGCAGAGTTAGAGGTCCAGGCGCGAGCAATCAGCCCCAGCATTTT. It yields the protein CATSRVRGPGASNQPQHF.

The CDR3 sequence: CASSFSLAYNEQFF. The CDR3 DNA reads TGTGCCAGCAGTTTTTCTTTGGCCTACAATGAGCAGTTCTTC. The V call is TRBV28, the J call TRBJ2-1; D ambiguous. The V end lost 3 bases, the J end lost 2 bases, and 8 bases lay between the germline ends. The germline gives CDR1 MDHEN, CDR2 SYDVKM. The CDR3 runs to 14 residues.

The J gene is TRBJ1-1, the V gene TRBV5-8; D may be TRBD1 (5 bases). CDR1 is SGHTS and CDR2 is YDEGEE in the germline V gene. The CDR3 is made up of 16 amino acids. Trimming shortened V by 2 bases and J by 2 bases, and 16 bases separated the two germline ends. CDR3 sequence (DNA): TGTGCCAGCAGCTTCCGGGGAAGGGGTCCCAACACTGAAGCTTTCTTT. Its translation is CASSFRGRGPNTEAFF.

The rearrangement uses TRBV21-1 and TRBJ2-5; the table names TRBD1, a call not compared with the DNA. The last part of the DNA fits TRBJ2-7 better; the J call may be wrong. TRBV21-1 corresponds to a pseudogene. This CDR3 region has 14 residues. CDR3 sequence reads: CASSKDRESYEQYF. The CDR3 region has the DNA TGTGCCAGCAGCAAAGACAGGGAATCCTACGAGCAGTACTTC.

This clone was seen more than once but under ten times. CDR3 in amino acids: CASSYPPGDGYTF. In DNA form, the CDR3 reads TGTGCCAGCAGTTACCCGCCGGGGGACGGCTACACCTTC. The chain is built from TRBV28 and TRBJ1-2; TRBD1 might be the D (5 bases). V was shortened by 4 bases and J by 8 bases, with 14 bases between the two germline ends. The germline gives CDR1 MDHEN, CDR2 SYDVKM. The length of the CDR3 is 13 residues.

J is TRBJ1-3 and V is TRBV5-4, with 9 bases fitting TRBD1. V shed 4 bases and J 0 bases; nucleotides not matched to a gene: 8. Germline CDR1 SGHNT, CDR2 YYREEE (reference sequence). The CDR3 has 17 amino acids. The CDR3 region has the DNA TGTGCCAGCAGCCAGACAGGGGGTGGGAGCTCTGGAAACACCATATATTTT. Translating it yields CASSQTGGGSSGNTIYF.

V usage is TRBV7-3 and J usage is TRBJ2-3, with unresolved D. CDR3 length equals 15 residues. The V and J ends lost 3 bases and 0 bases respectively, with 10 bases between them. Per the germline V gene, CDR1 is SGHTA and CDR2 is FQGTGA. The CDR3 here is CASSFQGASTDTQYF. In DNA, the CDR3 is TGTGCCAGCAGCTTTCAAGGAGCTAGCACAGATACGCAGTATTTT.

The CDR3 sequence: CASTRPSVYNEQFF. The CDR3 DNA sequence: TGTGCCAGCACCCGCCCTAGCGTGTACAATGAGCAGTTCTTC. The J gene is TRBJ2-1, the V gene TRBV28, with a possible D match to TRBD2 (6 bases). The germline gives CDR1 MDHEN, CDR2 SYDVKM. Trimming pared 7 bases from V and 4 bases from J, leaving 14 bases between. The CDR3 spans 14 residues.

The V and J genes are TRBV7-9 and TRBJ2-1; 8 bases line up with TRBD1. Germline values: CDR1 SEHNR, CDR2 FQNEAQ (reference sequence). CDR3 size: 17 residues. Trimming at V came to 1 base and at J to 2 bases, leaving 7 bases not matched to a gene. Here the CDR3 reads CASSLGSGTGTYNEQFF. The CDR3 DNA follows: TGTGCCAGCAGCTTAGGGTCCGGGACAGGCACCTACAATGAGCAGTTCTTC.

CDR3 in DNA: TGCAGCGTTGATTACTCTGGGGCCAACGTCCTGACTTTC. Amino acid sequence: CSVDYSGANVLTF. The chain uses TRBV29-1 and TRBJ2-6; D unclear. CDR1 and CDR2 (germline): SQVTM, ANQGSEA. V was trimmed by 3 bases and J by 0 bases, leaving 3 bases between them. The length of the CDR3 is 13 residues. The full variable domain, in which reference TRBV29-1 and TRBJ2-6 provide the parts outside the CDR3, is SAVISQKPSRDICQRGTSLTIQCQVDSQVTMMFWYRQQPGQSLTLIATANQGSEATYESGFVIDKFPISRPNLTFSTLTVSNMSPEDSSIYLCSVDYSGANVLTFGAGSRLTVL.

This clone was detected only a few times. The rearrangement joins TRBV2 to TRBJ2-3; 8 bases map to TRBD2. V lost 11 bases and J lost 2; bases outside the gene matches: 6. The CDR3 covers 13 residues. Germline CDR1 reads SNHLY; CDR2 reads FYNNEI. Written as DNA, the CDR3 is TGTGCCGGCGGGACTAGGACCACAGATACGCAGTATTTT. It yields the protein CAGGTRTTDTQYF. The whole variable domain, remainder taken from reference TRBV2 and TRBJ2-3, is EPEVTQTPSHQVTQMGQEVILRCVPISNHLYFYWYRQILGQKVEFLVSFYNNEISEKSEIFDDQFSVERPDGSNFTLKIRSTKLEDSAMYFCAGGTRTTDTQYFGPGTRLTVL.

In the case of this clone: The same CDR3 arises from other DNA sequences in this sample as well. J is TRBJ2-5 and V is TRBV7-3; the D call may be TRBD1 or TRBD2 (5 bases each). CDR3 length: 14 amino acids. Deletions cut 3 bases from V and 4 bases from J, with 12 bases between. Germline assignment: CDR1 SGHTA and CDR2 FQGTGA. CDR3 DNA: TGTGCCAGCAGCTTGGCCGGTGGGGGAGAGACCCAGTACTTC. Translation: CASSLAGGGETQYF.

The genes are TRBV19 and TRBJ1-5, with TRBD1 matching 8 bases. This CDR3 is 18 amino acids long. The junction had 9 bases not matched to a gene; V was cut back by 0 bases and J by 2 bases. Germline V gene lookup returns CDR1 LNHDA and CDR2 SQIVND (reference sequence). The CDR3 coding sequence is TGTGCCAGTAGTATAGAGGGCAGGGGGCGGCGGGGCAATCAGCCCCAGCATTTT. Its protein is CASSIEGRGRRGNQPQHF.